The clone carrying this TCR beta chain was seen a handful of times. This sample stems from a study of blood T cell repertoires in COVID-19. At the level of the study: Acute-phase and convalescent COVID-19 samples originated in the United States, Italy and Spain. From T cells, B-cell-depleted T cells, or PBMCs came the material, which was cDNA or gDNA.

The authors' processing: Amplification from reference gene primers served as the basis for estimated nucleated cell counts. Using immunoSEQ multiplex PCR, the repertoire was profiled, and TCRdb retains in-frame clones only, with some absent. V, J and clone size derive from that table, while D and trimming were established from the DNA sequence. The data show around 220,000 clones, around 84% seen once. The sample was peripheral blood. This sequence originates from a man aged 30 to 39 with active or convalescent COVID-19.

This chain's CDR3 is CASSDPAGPTDTQYF. The DNA of the CDR3 is TGTGCCAGCAGCGACCCAGCGGGCCCCACAGATACGCAGTATTTT. V gene TRBV6-5 combines with J gene TRBJ2-3; perhaps TRBD2 as D (6 bases). V lost 6 bases and J 2 bases, leaving 15 bases between the germline ends. This CDR3 comprises 15 residues. Germline V lookup: CDR1 MNHEY, CDR2 SVGAGI.